A single sample is the source of the 26 T cell receptor beta chains below, sequenced in a study of cytomegalovirus exposure and HLA in healthy donors. Primers included in the PCR were 60 Vbeta and 13 Jbeta primers. Produced via immunoSEQ multiplex PCR; TCRdb's table is partial and in-frame only. The sample contains approximately 110,000 clones, roughly 72% of which appear only once. Sequencing was carried out using PBMCs. These TCRs come from a woman aged 40 to 50 in good health and CMV-seropositive.

Here the CDR3 DNA reads TGTGCCATCAGTGAGAACCCGGGGGAGCAGTACTTC. Its protein is CAISENPGEQYF. This chain joins TRBV10-3 and TRBJ2-7, with D perhaps TRBD2 (5 bases). This CDR3 is built from 12 residues. Deletions cut 2 bases from V and 7 bases from J, with 9 bases between. Germline V lookup: CDR1 ENHRY, CDR2 SYGVKD.

In this sample, this clone turned up once. The chain recombines TRBV30 with TRBJ1-5; D possibly corresponds to TRBD1 (6 bases). This CDR3 comprises 14 residues. Per the germline V gene, CDR1 is GTSNPN and CDR2 is SVGIG (reference sequence). V lost 0 bases and J lost 6, with 12 bases in between. Written as DNA, the CDR3 is TGTGCCTGGAGTGTAGATAGGGGGAGTCAGCCCCAGCATTTT. The encoded protein is CAWSVDRGSQPQHF.

The chain links TRBV4-2 to TRBJ2-2; 8 bases are shared with TRBD2. Germline CDR1 is LGHNA and CDR2 is YNFKEQ. CDR3 length: 16 amino acids. V trimming: 1 base; J trimming: 2 bases; junction bases outside the gene matches: 3. CDR3 residues: CASSQGSGDNTGELFF. The CDR3, as DNA: TGTGCCAGCAGCCAAGGTAGCGGGGATAACACCGGGGAGCTGTTTTTT.

The V gene is TRBV6-1, the J gene TRBJ1-5; tentative D call: TRBD1 (5 bases). Trimming left V 6 bases short and J 4 bases short, with 13 bases between. The CDR3 runs to 14 residues. CDR1 MNHNS and CDR2 SASEGT come from the germline V gene. CDR3 nucleotide sequence: TGTGCCAGCAGCCCTCCGGGGGGAAATCAGCCCCAGCATTTT. Translated: CASSPPGGNQPQHF.

The chain employs TRBV6-1 and TRBJ2-7; 10 bases are shared with TRBD2. The CDR3 spans 15 residues. V lost 2 bases and J lost 3; bases outside the gene matches: 4. Germline CDR1 reads MNHNS; CDR2 reads SASEGT. The CDR3 DNA is TGTGCCAGCAGTGAAAGGCTAGCGGGAGTCTACGAGCAGTACTTC. This gives the protein CASSERLAGVYEQYF.

This clone occurred once. The chain carries TRBV7-2 and TRBJ1-3; 9 nucleotides agree with TRBD1. V lost 4 bases, J lost 7 bases, and 2 bases stayed unmatched. The CDR3 runs 13 residues. Germline-derived CDR1 and CDR2 are SGHTA and FQGNSA. This CDR3 is CASSSDRGNTIYF. The DNA of the CDR3 is TGTGCCAGCAGCTCGGACAGGGGTAACACCATATATTTT.

V and J are TRBV13 and TRBJ1-6; a possible D gene is TRBD1 (6 bases). The CDR3 totals 16 residues. Germline lookup yields CDR1 PRHDT and CDR2 FYEKMQ (reference sequence). The V gene lost 3 bases and the J gene lost 0 bases, with 9 bases spanning the gap. CDR3 coding DNA: TGTGCCAGCAGCTTCACAGGGAGCTCCTATAATTCACCCCTCCACTTT. Protein sequence: CASSFTGSSYNSPLHF.

This chain uses TRBV2 with TRBJ1-1, with D tentatively TRBD1 (5 bases). Deletions cut 7 bases from V and 8 bases from J, with 17 bases between. The CDR3 sequence is 13 residues long. Germline CDR1 and CDR2: SNHLY and FYNNEI. The CDR3 loop reads CASIHDQTVEAFF. In nucleotides, the CDR3 is TGTGCCAGCATTCACGATCAGACAGTCGAAGCTTTCTTT.

This clone has a count of ten or more. The gene calls are TRBV18 and TRBJ1-1, with a tentative D call TRBD1 (5 bases). Germline assignment: CDR1 KGHSH and CDR2 LQKENI. Trimming took 2 bases from V and 0 from J, leaving 10 bases between them. This CDR3 has 15 residues. The CDR3 loop reads CASSPKTEMNTEAFF. CDR3 nucleotide sequence: TGTGCCAGCTCACCAAAGACAGAAATGAACACTGAAGCTTTCTTT.

The chain uses TRBV10-1 and TRBJ2-7; D not resolved. The CDR3 totals 14 residues. Germline-derived CDR1 and CDR2 are WNHNN and SYGVQD (reference sequence). V was clipped by 8 bases and J by 0 bases, with 14 bases between them. This CDR3 is CASVRHSPSYEQYF. For the CDR3, the DNA is TGCGCCAGCGTGCGGCATAGCCCCTCCTACGAGCAGTACTTC.

J is TRBJ2-3 and V is TRBV4-3; 7 nucleotides align to TRBD1. This CDR3 contains 18 residues. The J segment lost 5 bases and the V segment lost 0 bases, leaving 14 bases of the junction unmatched. Germline CDR1 LGHNA, CDR2 YSLEER. The CDR3 bases are TGCGCCAGCAGCCAAGAAGGAAGGGCAGGGGGTGCGAGAGATACGCAGTATTTT. Its protein is CASSQEGRAGGARDTQYF.

The V gene is TRBV7-3, the J gene TRBJ2-3; 7 bases align to TRBD2. This CDR3 has 11 amino acids. V was pared by 8 bases and J by 6 bases, with 2 bases of the junction left unmatched. Per germline, CDR1 SGHTA and CDR2 FQGTGA. CDR3 amino acids: CASGGVDTQYF. The CDR3 DNA reads TGTGCCAGCGGGGGGGTGGATACGCAGTATTTT.

This CDR3 is CASSGYRGGYTF. CDR3 nucleotides: TGTGCCAGCAGTGGATACAGGGGTGGCTACACCTTC. The V gene is TRBV25-1, the J gene TRBJ1-2, with 7 bases lining up with TRBD1. The J segment lost 7 bases and the V segment lost 4 bases, leaving 3 bases of the junction unmatched. The CDR3 is made up of 12 amino acids. The germline CDR1 and CDR2 sequences are MGHDK and SYGVNS.

With regard to this clone: Compared with germline, one end of the junction differs, possibly owing to a read error. The chain combines TRBV7-9 with TRBJ1-2; D gene ambiguous. The CDR3 spans 15 residues. The germline gives CDR1 SEHNR, CDR2 FQNEAQ (reference sequence). CDR3 nucleotide sequence: TGTTCCAGCAGCTTGAGGGAAACCGCTAACTATGGCTACACCTTC. This translates into CSSSLRETANYGYTF.

The chain links TRBV4-1 to TRBJ2-3; 9 bases match TRBD2. This CDR3 is built from 17 residues. Germline V gene data show CDR1 as MGHRA and CDR2 as YSYEKL. The J segment lost 0 bases and the V segment lost 2 bases, leaving 6 bases of the junction unmatched. The CDR3 reads CASSQPLAGSSTDTQYF. The CDR3 region has the DNA TGCGCCAGCAGCCAACCTCTAGCGGGGTCTAGCACAGATACGCAGTATTTT.

This clone was found a few times. This chain joins TRBV4-2 and TRBJ2-7; maybe TRBD1 (5 bases). The V gene lost 0 bases and the J gene lost 6 bases, with 12 bases spanning the gap. The CDR3 has 14 amino acids. The V gene's germline CDR1 is LGHNA and CDR2 YNFKEQ. The CDR3 loop is CASSQDLRGGEQYF. The CDR3 DNA follows: TGTGCCAGCAGCCAAGATCTAAGGGGCGGCGAGCAGTACTTC.

This rearrangement joins TRBV9 to TRBJ2-3, with D possibly TRBD2 on 7 matching bases. Per the germline V gene, CDR1 is SGDLS and CDR2 is YYNGEE. V lost 4 bases to trimming and J lost 4 bases, with 19 bases between them. The CDR3 extends over 16 amino acids. The CDR3 bases are TGTGCCAGCAGCCCAGGGGAGGGGGTATCCGCAGATACGCAGTATTTT. Encoded protein: CASSPGEGVSADTQYF.

This chain uses TRBV25-1 with TRBJ1-1; 7 bases line up with TRBD1. The germline CDR1 and CDR2 sequences are MGHDK and SYGVNS. The CDR3 extends over 17 amino acids. V lost 4 bases and J lost 0; bases outside the gene matches: 11. The CDR3 bases are TGTGCCAGCAGTGGTTATCCGGGACAGACGCTGAACACTGAAGCTTTCTTT. Protein product: CASSGYPGQTLNTEAFF.

V and J are TRBV4-1 and TRBJ2-2, with TRBD1 identical over 9 bases. Germline-derived CDR1 and CDR2 are MGHRA and YSYEKL. V gave up 4 bases and J gave up 4 bases; unmatched junction bases: 10. The CDR3 covers 17 residues. This chain's CDR3 is CASSPTRQGGITGELFF. The CDR3 DNA sequence: TGCGCCAGCAGCCCCACCCGACAGGGGGGAATCACCGGGGAGCTGTTTTTT.

The chain has TRBV6-5 and TRBJ2-7, with a weak D call TRBD2 (5 bases). The V gene lost 2 bases and the J gene lost 3 bases, with 11 bases spanning the gap. The length of the CDR3 is 14 residues. CDR1 and CDR2 (germline): MNHEY, SVGAGI. Here the CDR3 DNA reads TGTGCCAGCAGTTACCTGGCGGGTGGCTACGAGCAGTACTTC. It specifies CASSYLAGGYEQYF.

The V gene is TRBV4-2, the J gene TRBJ2-7; D perhaps matches TRBD2 (6 bases). This CDR3 comprises 16 residues. V was cut by 0 bases and J by 0 bases, with 12 bases left in between. In germline, CDR1 is LGHNA, CDR2 YNFKEQ. Here the CDR3 DNA reads TGTGCCAGCAGCCAAGAGGCTCTAGCGAGCTCCTACGAGCAGTACTTC. This translates into CASSQEALASSYEQYF.

This clone was seen only a few times. The chain uses TRBV27 and TRBJ1-2, with 8 positions matching TRBD1. The germline V gene has CDR1 MNHEY and CDR2 SMNVEV (reference sequence). V shed 2 bases and J 6 bases; nucleotides not matched to a gene: 8. This CDR3 contains 15 residues. CDR3 protein: CASSLHRQGPNGYTF. The CDR3 DNA reads TGTGCCAGCAGTTTACACCGACAGGGGCCAAATGGCTACACCTTC.

The chain carries TRBV30 and TRBJ2-5; 9 nucleotides agree with TRBD2. V was pared by 0 bases and J by 5 bases, with 7 bases of the junction left unmatched. The CDR3 has 15 amino acids. CDR1 is GTSNPN and CDR2 is SVGIG in the germline V gene (reference sequence). The CDR3 sequence: CAWSVGSGGSETQYF. CDR3 DNA: TGTGCCTGGAGTGTGGGTAGCGGGGGTTCGGAGACCCAGTACTTC.

The V call is TRBV14, the J call TRBJ1-1; D gene ambiguous. Germline lookup yields CDR1 SGHDN and CDR2 FVKESK. The CDR3 is 15 residues long. V shed 2 bases and J shed 11 bases, with 21 bases lying between them. The CDR3 DNA is TGTGCCAGCAGCCAAACCCTTGGACTCCCACATGAGGCTTTCTTT. This codes for CASSQTLGLPHEAFF.

This sequence joins TRBV5-1 and TRBJ2-7, with 7 bases lining up with TRBD2. CDR1 and CDR2 from the germline V gene are SGHRS and YFSETQ. The V gene end was trimmed by 4 bases and the J gene end by 2 bases; junction bases not matched to a gene: 6. The CDR3 length is 14 residues. In DNA form, the CDR3 reads TGCGCCAGCAGCCGGGGGGTGGCGACCTACGAGCAGTACTTC. This gives the protein CASSRGVATYEQYF.

This chain connects TRBV18 to TRBJ1-6, with a possible D match to TRBD1 (6 bases). The CDR3 spans 17 residues. Per germline, CDR1 KGHSH and CDR2 LQKENI. With 3 bases removed from V and 7 bases from J, the gap between germline ends came to 19 bases. CDR3: CASSPTEGGLGNSPLHF. The CDR3, as DNA: TGTGCCAGCTCACCCACTGAGGGGGGGCTTGGCAATTCACCCCTCCACTTT.